This T cell receptor (beta chain) was captured by sequencing in a study of CD8 T cells in ankylosing spondylitis. General study points: What appeared characteristic of ankylosing spondylitis blood was a TCR beta motif of under 10 highly homologous variants.

Concerning this clonotype: Its antigen is not known.

The germline V gene has CDR1 PRHDT and CDR2 FYEKMQ (reference sequence). Deletions cut 5 bases from V and 3 bases from J, with 15 bases between. The CDR3 has 15 amino acids. Researchers built TCR beta libraries using quantitative 5'-RACE with molecular barcodes. Using its own MiXCR run on the 5' RACE reads, TCRdb lists one record per CDR3 protein. This repertoire shows about 840,000 distinct CDR3 sequences, over 9.5% found once; its top ten account for roughly 0.51%. Input material: blood, either unsorted or a sorted T cell fraction (not recorded which). This receptor was obtained from a male donor with ankylosing spondylitis. The chain uses TRBV13 and TRBJ2-3; D is uncertain. The CDR3 is CASSVRLLGTDTQYF. The CDR3 coding sequence is TGTGCCAGCAGCGTAAGGCTACTCGGAACAGATACGCAGTATTTT. The full variable domain, its missing parts supplied by reference TRBV13 and TRBJ2-3, is AAGVIQSPRHLIKEKRETATLKCYPIPRHDTVYWYQQGPGQDPQFLISFYEKMQSDKGSIPDRFSAQQFSDYHSELNMSSLELGDSALYFCASSVRLLGTDTQYFGPGTRLTVL.